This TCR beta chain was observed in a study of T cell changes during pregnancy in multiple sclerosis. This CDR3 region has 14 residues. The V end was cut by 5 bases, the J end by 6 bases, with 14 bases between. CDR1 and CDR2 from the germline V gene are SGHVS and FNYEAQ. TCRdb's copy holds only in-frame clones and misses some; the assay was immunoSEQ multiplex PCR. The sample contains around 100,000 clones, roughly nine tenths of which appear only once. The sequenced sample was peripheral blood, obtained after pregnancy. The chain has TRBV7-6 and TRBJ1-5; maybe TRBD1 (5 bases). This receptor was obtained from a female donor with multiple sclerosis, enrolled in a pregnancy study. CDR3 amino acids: CASSRGGDPQPQHF. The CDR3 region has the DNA TGTGCCAGCAGCCGCGGGGGGGATCCTCAGCCCCAGCATTTT.